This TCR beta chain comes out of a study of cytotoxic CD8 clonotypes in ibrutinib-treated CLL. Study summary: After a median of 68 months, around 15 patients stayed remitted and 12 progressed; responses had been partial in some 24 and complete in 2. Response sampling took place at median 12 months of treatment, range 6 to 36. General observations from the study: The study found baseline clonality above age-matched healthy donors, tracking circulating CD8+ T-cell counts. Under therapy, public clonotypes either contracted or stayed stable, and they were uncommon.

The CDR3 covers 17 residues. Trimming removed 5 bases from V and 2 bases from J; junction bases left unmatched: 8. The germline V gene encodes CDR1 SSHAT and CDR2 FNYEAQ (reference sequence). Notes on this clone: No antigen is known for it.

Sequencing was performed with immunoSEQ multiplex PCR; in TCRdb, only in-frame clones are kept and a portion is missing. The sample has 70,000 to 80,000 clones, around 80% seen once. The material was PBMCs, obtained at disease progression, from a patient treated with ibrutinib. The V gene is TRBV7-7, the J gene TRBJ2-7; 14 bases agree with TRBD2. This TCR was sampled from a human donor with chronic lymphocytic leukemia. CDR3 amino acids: CASSLGTSGSQPYEQYF. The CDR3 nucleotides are TGTGCCAGCAGCCTCGGGACTAGCGGGAGCCAACCCTACGAGCAGTACTTC.